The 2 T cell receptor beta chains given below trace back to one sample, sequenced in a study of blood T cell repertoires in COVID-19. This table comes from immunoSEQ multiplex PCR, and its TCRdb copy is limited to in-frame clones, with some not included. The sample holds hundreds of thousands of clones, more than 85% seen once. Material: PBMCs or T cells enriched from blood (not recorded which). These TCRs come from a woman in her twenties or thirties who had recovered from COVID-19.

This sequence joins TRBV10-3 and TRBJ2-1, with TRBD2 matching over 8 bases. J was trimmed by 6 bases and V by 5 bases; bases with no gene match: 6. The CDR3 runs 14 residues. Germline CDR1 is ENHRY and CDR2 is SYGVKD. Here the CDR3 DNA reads TGTGCCATCAGTCCGGGACTAGACGTCAATGAGCAGTTCTTC. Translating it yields CAISPGLDVNEQFF.

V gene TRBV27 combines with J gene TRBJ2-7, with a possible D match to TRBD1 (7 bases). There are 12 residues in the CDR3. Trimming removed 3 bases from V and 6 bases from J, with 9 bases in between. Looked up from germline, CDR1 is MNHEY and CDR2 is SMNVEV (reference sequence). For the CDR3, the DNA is TGTGCCAGCAGTTTCAGGGGGGTCGAGCAGTACTTC. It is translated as CASSFRGVEQYF.